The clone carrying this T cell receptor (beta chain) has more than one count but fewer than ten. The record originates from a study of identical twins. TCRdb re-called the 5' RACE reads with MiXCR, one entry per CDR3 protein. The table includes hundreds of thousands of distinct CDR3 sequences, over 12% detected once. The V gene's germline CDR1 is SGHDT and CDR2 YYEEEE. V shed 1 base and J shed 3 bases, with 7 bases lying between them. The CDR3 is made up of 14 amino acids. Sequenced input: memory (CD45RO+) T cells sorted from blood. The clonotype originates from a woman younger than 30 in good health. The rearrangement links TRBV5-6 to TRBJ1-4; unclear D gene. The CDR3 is CASSLKGANEKLFF. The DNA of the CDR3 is TGTGCCAGCAGCTTGAAAGGTGCTAATGAAAAACTGTTTTTT.